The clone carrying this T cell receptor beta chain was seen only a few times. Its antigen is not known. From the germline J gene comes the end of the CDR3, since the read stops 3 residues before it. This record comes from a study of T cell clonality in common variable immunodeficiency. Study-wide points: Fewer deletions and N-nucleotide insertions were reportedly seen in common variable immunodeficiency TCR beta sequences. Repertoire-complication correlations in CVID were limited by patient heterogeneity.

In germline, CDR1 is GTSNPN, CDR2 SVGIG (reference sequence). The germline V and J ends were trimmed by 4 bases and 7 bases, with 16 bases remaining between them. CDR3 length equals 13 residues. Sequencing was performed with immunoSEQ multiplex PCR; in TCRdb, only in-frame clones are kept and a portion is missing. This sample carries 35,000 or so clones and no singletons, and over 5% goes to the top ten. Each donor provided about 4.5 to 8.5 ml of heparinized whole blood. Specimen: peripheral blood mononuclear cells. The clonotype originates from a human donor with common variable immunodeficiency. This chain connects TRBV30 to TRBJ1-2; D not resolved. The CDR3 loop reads CAWTAPLAVGYTF. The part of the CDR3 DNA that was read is TGTGCCTGGACCGCACCCCTGGCAGTTGGC.